This T cell receptor (beta chain) is drawn from a study of blood T cell repertoires in COVID-19. This clone is a singleton in its sample. Methods used by the authors: Estimates of nucleated cell counts were drawn from the amplification of reference gene primers. Repertoires were generated with immunoSEQ multiplex PCR, while TCRdb's copy carries only in-frame clones and drops some. From that table come the V and J calls and clone size; the DNA was used to work out D and trimming. This sample carries about 220,000 clones, about 88% of them seen once, and the ten largest clones take roughly 10%. Seattle's enrolled individuals joined amid active infection and were then monitored longitudinally. CDR3 length: 14 amino acids. V was shortened by 6 bases and J by 4 bases, with 15 bases between the two germline ends. Germline V lookup: CDR1 SEHNR, CDR2 FQNEAQ (reference sequence).

This clonotype originated in a woman aged 45-65 years with COVID-19, enrolled during active disease. The gene calls are TRBV7-9 and TRBJ1-1, with D tentatively TRBD1 (6 bases). The material sequenced was peripheral blood. The CDR3 region has the DNA TGTGCCAGCAGACCCGGGGAAGGGGGCACTGAAGCTTTCTTT. It specifies CASRPGEGGTEAFF.